The T cell receptor beta chain under discussion was sequenced for a study of read filtering for tumor transcriptome and immune sequencing. CDR3 length: 18 residues. The V gene end was trimmed by 0 bases and the J gene end by 4 bases; junction bases not matched to a gene: 11. The V gene's germline CDR1 is LGHNA and CDR2 YNFKEQ. This library used approximately 370 ng RNA and molecular barcoded adaptors spanning alpha/delta and beta/gamma chains. MiXCR, applied by TCRdb to the reads, yields one record per CDR3 protein. In the table there are 40,000 to 55,000 distinct CDR3 sequences, less than 20% of which are singletons.

The specimen sequenced was a population of CD138-negative cells sorted from bone marrow. This sequence originates from a donor at least 40 years old with multiple myeloma. V gene TRBV4-2 combines with J gene TRBJ2-5; 10 bases match TRBD2. CDR3 coding DNA: TGTGCCAGCAGCCAAGAGGCTAGCGGGAGTGGTTCTAGAGAGACCCAGTACTTC. This translates into CASSQEASGSGSRETQYF.